The TCR beta chain under discussion was sequenced for a study of shared clonotypes between healthy human individuals. Germline values: CDR1 SGHRS, CDR2 YFSETQ. The CDR3 has 14 amino acids. The ends were cut back, 0 bases at V and 4 bases at J, with 7 bases in the middle. Healthy HIV-negative adults with no recent acute infections or vaccinations were recruited as donors. The split of CD4+ cells yielded CD45RA+ naive and CD45RA-negative memory subsets. For each subset, genomic DNA was distributed in equal portions over several immunoSEQ plates. Clones were sequenced by immunoSEQ multiplex PCR, and TCRdb holds only the in-frame ones, with some missing. The sample has 1.6 million or so clones, roughly 95% seen once.

Sequencing used naive CD4+ T cells sorted from blood. Noted subset: CD45RA+ positively selected. The chain has TRBV5-1 and TRBJ2-2; D is undetermined. This sequence originates from a man younger than 45 in good health. The CDR3 here is CASSLVSATGELFF. The DNA for the CDR3 is TGCGCCAGCAGCTTGGTCTCCGCCACCGGGGAGCTGTTTTTT.